This TCR beta chain emerged from a study of T-cell memory formation after mild COVID-19 (dated by TCRdb to the early 2020s). Some background on the complete study: TCR sequence clusters from the two donors were largely donor specific. In a couple of donors, T-cell clones that expanded and contracted after mild COVID-19 were followed by sequencing TCRalpha and TCRbeta repertoires longitudinally. Two young, previously healthy adult volunteers made up the cohort, one male and one female.

Note on this clonotype: It has no known antigen specificity. The sample holds no much larger clone one base away, and base qualities are not on file.

What the authors observed across the whole study: Only a couple of mild cases were covered by the study, and larger cohorts that include severe cases with pre-infection samples were considered necessary. Some responding clones were detected in pre-infection memory, which suggested that pre-existing cross-reactive memory T cells had joined the SARS-CoV-2 response. Clones contracting from day 15 to 85 had balanced CD4/CD8 phenotypes, while a second wave expanding from day 15 to 37 was biased towards CD4+. SARS-CoV-2 specificity of the second-wave clones peaking on day 37 was not confirmed. Contracting CD4+ clones were found mainly in CM and EM memory subsets, while CD8+ clones were enriched in EMRA.

PBMCs were isolated by Ficoll-Paque density gradient centrifugation. Relative to germline, V is 2 bases shorter and J is 9 bases shorter, with 13 bases between their ends. CDR1 and CDR2 are read off the germline V gene as SGHVS and FNYEAQ. The CDR3 numbers 13 residues from cysteine through phenylalanine. Just CDR3 DNA is preserved here, 39 bases in frame from base 1. Sequencing was performed on an Illumina NovaSeq 6000. TCRalpha and TCRbeta cDNA libraries were constructed by 5'RACE with constant-segment primers, with sample barcodes and unique molecular identifiers being introduced. Trizol reagent was used to extract RNA from every sample. Libraries were amplified in two PCR steps, with a second sample barcode and Illumina TruSeq adapters added in the second step. Sequencing of libraries was performed on an Illumina NovaSeq with 2 x 150 bp paired-end reads. Under the source paper's analysis protocol: With migec v1.2.7, reads were demultiplexed and then collapsed into UMI-guided consensus sequences. Using mixcr v2.1.11, UMI consensuses were aligned to TRA and TRB V and J templates and then assembled into clonotypes. A clonotype was counted as expanded or contracted only when both edgeR and NoisET called the clonotype significant, with the noise models trained on biological replicates. For edgeR calls, a false discovery rate-adjusted p below 0.01 and a log2 fold-change threshold of 1 were applied. As an exploratory analysis of dynamics, max-normalized trajectories of the 1000 most abundant clonotypes were examined by PCA with hierarchical clustering. Separately sequenced CD4+ and CD8+ repertoires were used to assign a CD4 or CD8 phenotype to each responding clone. TCRdb reanalyzed the raw reads on its own, using fastp at Q25 for trimming and MiXCR for clone calling, and kept in-frame beta chains. CDR3 protein sequences are deduplicated, and each keeps its most common genes and DNA. The V and J calls and clone size come from TCRdb's table, not from the authors' own analysis. The sample contains some 490,000 distinct CDR3 sequences, 15% to 20% of them found a single time. The ten top clones hold 9% to 15% of the sample.

This TCR came from an adult woman who had mild COVID-19 (a few samples of this study predate the infection). The sample titles of this study are shuffled in the database, so cell type and time point are left out; the donor was told from shared clones. The chain uses TRBV7-6 and TRBJ1-2; the best D guess is TRBD1, with 6 bases matching. Material for sequencing was PBMCs or a T cell subset sorted from them (not recorded which). CDR3 region: CASSLRAGERYTF. DNA sequence: TGTGCCAGCAGCTTAAGGGCAGGGGAACGCTACACCTTC.